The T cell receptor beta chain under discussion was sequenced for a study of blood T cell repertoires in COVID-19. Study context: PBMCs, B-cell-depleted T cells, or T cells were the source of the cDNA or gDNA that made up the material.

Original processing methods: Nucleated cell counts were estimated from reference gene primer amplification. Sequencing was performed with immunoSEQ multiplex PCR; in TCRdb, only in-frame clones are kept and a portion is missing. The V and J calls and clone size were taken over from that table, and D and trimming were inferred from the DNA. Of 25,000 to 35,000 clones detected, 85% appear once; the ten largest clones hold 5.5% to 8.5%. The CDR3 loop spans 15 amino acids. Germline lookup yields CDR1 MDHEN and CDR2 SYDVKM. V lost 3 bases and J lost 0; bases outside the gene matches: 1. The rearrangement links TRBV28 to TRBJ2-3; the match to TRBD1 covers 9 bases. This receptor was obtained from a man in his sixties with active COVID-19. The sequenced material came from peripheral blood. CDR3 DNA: TGTGCCAGCAGTTTGGGACAGGGTAGCACAGATACGCAGTATTTT. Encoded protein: CASSLGQGSTDTQYF.